Below are 21 T cell receptor beta chains sequenced from a single sample in a study of T cells in Graves' hyperthyroidism and ophthalmopathy. Amplification of TCR beta CDR3 regions was performed using RNA transcripts as template. A first-round RT-PCR of the TCR CDR3 used the HTBI primer set. TCRdb used MiXCR to reprocess the multiplex PCR reads, holding one entry per CDR3 protein. In the table there are 300,000 to 450,000 distinct CDR3 sequences, around 14% of which are singletons. What was sequenced was blood. These receptors all come from a young woman with Graves' hyperthyroidism that later progressed to Graves' ophthalmopathy.

About this clonotype itself: The DNA is left out, because the CDR3 cannot be placed on it with certainty; the CDR3 is given as TCRdb lists it. The rearrangement joins TRBV7-2 to TRBJ1-1; the DNA was not used to check the table's D call, TRBD1. Germline loops: CDR1 SGHTA, CDR2 FQGNSA. The CDR3 totals 18 residues, both ends included. CDR3 protein: CASSLAKNVGTGSTEDFF.

CDR3 bases: TGTGCCATCTCGGGGCAGGTTAATCAGCCCCAGCATTTT. Protein product: CAISGQVNQPQHF. J is TRBJ1-5 and V is TRBV10-3; tentative D call: TRBD1 (5 bases). The CDR3 is 13 amino acids. CDR1 is ENHRY and CDR2 is SYGVKD in the germline V gene. The V and J ends lost 8 bases and 4 bases respectively, with 12 bases between them.

In this sample, this clonotype turned up many times. V and J are TRBV2 and TRBJ1-4; D is ambiguous. This CDR3 contains 11 residues. Trimming removed 4 bases at V and 6 bases at J, with 3 bases between. Germline-derived CDR1 and CDR2 are SNHLY and FYNNEI. CDR3 protein: CASSGDEKLFF. CDR3 bases: TGTGCCAGCAGTGGAGATGAAAAACTGTTTTTT.

This clonotype has at least ten counts. The rearrangement joins TRBV10-3 to TRBJ1-6; D remains unclear. Deletions cut 3 bases from V and 0 bases from J, with 15 bases between. CDR1 ENHRY and CDR2 SYGVKD come from the germline V gene. The CDR3 is 18 residues long. CDR3 protein: CAISERPGVSSYNSPLHF. The CDR3 nucleotides read TGTGCCATCAGTGAACGACCCGGCGTTAGCTCCTATAATTCACCCCTCCACTTT.

The chain has TRBV6-1 and TRBJ2-7; 10 nucleotides line up with TRBD2. The CDR3 sequence is 14 residues long. V lost 6 bases to trimming and J lost 4 bases; unmatched junction nucleotides: 6. The germline gives CDR1 MNHNS, CDR2 SASEGT. The DNA of the CDR3 is TGTGCCAGCAGGAGTAGCGGGAGGACTTACGAGCAGTACTTC. Translation: CASRSSGRTYEQYF.

Only a few counts were recorded for this clonotype. The chain carries TRBV28 and TRBJ2-7, with 7 bases matching TRBD2. Looked up from germline, CDR1 is MDHEN and CDR2 is SYDVKM. With 2 bases clipped from V and 6 bases from J, the junction kept 4 bases outside the gene matches. The CDR3 has 13 amino acids. The CDR3 DNA reads as TGTGCCAGCAGTTTAGTGCCTAGCGGCGAGCAGTACTTC. Its protein product is CASSLVPSGEQYF.

This clonotype was counted between two and nine times. Given a much more abundant clone one base away, this may be a read error. This chain joins TRBV20-1 and TRBJ2-1; D is possibly TRBD1 (6 bases). V was pared by 0 bases and J by 9 bases, with 15 bases between. Germline CDR1 is DFQATT and CDR2 is SNEGSKA (reference sequence). The CDR3 has 14 amino acids. For the CDR3, the DNA is TGCAGTGCTAGAGAGAGGGTCAGGGGTCGTGAGCAGTTCTTC. Amino acids: CSARERVRGREQFF.

This rearrangement joins TRBV20-1 to TRBJ2-3, with D unclear. The CDR3 is 17 amino acids. V was shortened by 3 bases and J by 1 base, with 20 bases between the two germline ends. The germline gives CDR1 DFQATT, CDR2 SNEGSKA (reference sequence). Written as DNA, the CDR3 is TGCAGTGCTAGTCATCGGAAAACAGAGGACGGCACAGATACGCAGTATTTT. Protein sequence: CSASHRKTEDGTDTQYF.

The rearrangement uses TRBV2 and TRBJ1-3, with D unresolved. CDR3 length: 17 residues. Germline lookup yields CDR1 SNHLY and CDR2 FYNNEI. The germline V and J ends were trimmed by 6 bases and 0 bases, with 18 bases remaining between them. The CDR3 loop is CASRDGFPSDSGNTIYF. The CDR3, as DNA: TGTGCCAGCAGGGACGGCTTCCCTTCTGACTCTGGAAACACCATATATTTT.

This clonotype was counted between two and nine times. The chain has TRBV4-1 and TRBJ1-2; TRBD1 aligns across 9 bases. The CDR3 length is 14 residues. Germline V gene lookup returns CDR1 MGHRA and CDR2 YSYEKL. V lost 1 base to trimming and J lost 7 bases; unmatched junction nucleotides: 4. CDR3 in DNA: TGCGCCAGCAGCCAAGTGGGACAGGGATTTGGCTACACCTTC. Translating it yields CASSQVGQGFGYTF.

At least ten counts were recorded for this clonotype. The chain employs TRBV28 and TRBJ1-1, with D maybe TRBD1 (6 bases). Trimming removed 4 bases at V and 8 bases at J, with 14 bases between. The CDR3 is 13 amino acids. In germline, CDR1 is MDHEN, CDR2 SYDVKM. The CDR3 here is CASSSYHRAEAFF. The CDR3 nucleotides read TGTGCCAGCAGTTCATATCACAGGGCCGAAGCTTTCTTT.

The chain uses TRBV29-1 and TRBJ2-2; TRBD2 matches at 13 bases. The V segment lost 4 bases and the J segment 6 bases; nucleotides outside the gene matches: 2. The CDR3 is 14 residues long. Germline V gene data show CDR1 as SQVTM and CDR2 as ANQGSEA. DNA of the CDR3: TGCAGCGTTGCCACTAGCGGGAGGGCCGGGGAGCTGTTTTTT. Its translation: CSVATSGRAGELFF.

The chain couples TRBV7-6 to TRBJ2-1; 12 bases are a match to TRBD1. The V and J ends lost 4 bases and 10 bases, in that order; junction bases with no gene match: 11. Germline V gives CDR1 SGHVS, CDR2 FNYEAQ. This CDR3 spans 16 amino acids. The CDR3 sequence: CASSSPAGQGADEQFF. The CDR3 region has the DNA TGTGCCAGCAGCTCCCCCGCGGGACAGGGGGCCGACGAGCAGTTCTTC.

This clonotype was picked up many times. CDR3 DNA sequence: TGTGCCAGCAGCCCCAGATGGTCCGGGAGGGCGAACAATGAGCAGTTCTTC. It is translated as CASSPRWSGRANNEQFF. The rearrangement uses TRBV11-2 and TRBJ2-1; 8 bases are shared with TRBD2. With V trimmed by 5 bases and J by 5 bases, 14 bases remained unmatched. Germline CDR1 reads SGHAT; CDR2 reads FQNNGV. The CDR3 is 17 residues long.

Many counts were recorded for this clonotype. The CDR3 loop reads CASLRRGSEKLFF. The CDR3 nucleotides are TGTGCCTCGCTCCGCAGGGGAAGTGAAAAACTGTTTTTT. The chain links TRBV30 to TRBJ1-4; a possible D gene is TRBD1 (6 bases). Between the trimmed V and J ends, which lost 7 bases and 7 bases, there was a span of 16 bases. This CDR3 spans 13 amino acids. Germline assignment: CDR1 GTSNPN and CDR2 SVGIG (reference sequence).

This clonotype was detected ten times or more. The junction and the germline gene differ at one end; a read error may be behind it. The V and J genes are TRBV6-1 and TRBJ2-1; tentative D call: TRBD1 (6 bases). CDR1 is MNHNS, CDR2 SASEGT, per germline. CDR3 length: 14 residues. This CDR3 reads CASTEGGTYNEQFF. The CDR3 DNA is TGTGCCAGCACTGAAGGTGGGACATACAATGAGCAGTTCTTC.

This chain joins TRBV6-1 and TRBJ2-5; the D gene is possibly TRBD2 (6 bases). CDR1 is MNHNS, CDR2 SASEGT, per germline. The CDR3 is made up of 15 amino acids. The ends were cut back, 3 bases at V and 5 bases at J, with 16 bases in the middle. CDR3 sequence reads: CASSELGTGGETQYF. CDR3 bases: TGTGCCAGCAGTGAGTTGGGGACTGGAGGGGAGACCCAGTACTTC.

A few counts support this clonotype. The chain recombines TRBV29-1 with TRBJ2-3, with a weak D call TRBD2 (8 bases). This CDR3 has 17 amino acids. Trimming took 4 bases from V and 4 from J, leaving 24 bases between them. CDR1 SQVTM and CDR2 ANQGSEA come from the germline V gene. The CDR3 bases are TGCAGCGTTGTTCCACAGGGGATAAGACTAGCGTCAGATACGCAGTATTTT. Translation gives CSVVPQGIRLASDTQYF.

The rearrangement uses TRBV28 and TRBJ2-7; the D gene is possibly TRBD2 (5 bases). CDR1 is MDHEN and CDR2 is SYDVKM in the germline V gene. V shed 6 bases and J shed 3 bases, with 15 bases lying between them. The CDR3 totals 14 residues. DNA for the CDR3: TGTGCCAGCAGGCCCCCGGGAAAGTACTACGAGCAGTACTTC. Translated, it gives CASRPPGKYYEQYF. Full variable domain (missing parts from reference TRBV28 and TRBJ2-7): DVKVTQSSRYLVKRTGEKVFLECVQDMDHENMFWYRQDPGLGLRLIYFSYDVKMKEKGDIPEGYSVSREKKERFSLILESASTNQTSMYLCASRPPGKYYEQYFGPGTRLTVT.

V is TRBV6-4 and J is TRBJ1-1; no clear D. Trimming removed 5 bases at V and 5 bases at J, with 3 bases between. The length of the CDR3 is 10 residues. Per the germline V gene, CDR1 is MRHNA and CDR2 is SNTAGT. The CDR3 DNA is TGTGCCAGCAGTACTACTGAAGCTTTCTTT. Translating gives CASSTTEAFF.

The table lists this clonotype with a few counts. This rearrangement joins TRBV6-5 to TRBJ2-7; tentatively, D is TRBD1 (6 bases). The germline V and J ends were trimmed by 2 bases and 5 bases, with 19 bases remaining between them. Germline CDR1 is MNHEY and CDR2 is SVGAGI. CDR3 length: 16 amino acids. The CDR3 loop reads CASSYPLGRGGHEQYF. The CDR3 DNA reads as TGTGCCAGCAGTTACCCCTTGGGCAGGGGCGGCCACGAGCAGTACTTC.